The 14 T cell receptor beta chains in this list originate from one sample, sequenced in a study of T cells in Graves' hyperthyroidism and ophthalmopathy. From RNA transcripts, TCR beta CDR3 regions were amplified. The TCR CDR3 was amplified in a first-round RT-PCR using the HTBI primer set. Via MiXCR, TCRdb re-called the multiplex PCR reads, giving one row per CDR3 protein. The sample yields almost 600,000 distinct CDR3 sequences, about 15% seen once. The specimen sequenced was blood. These TCRs come from a woman between 25 and 40 years old with Graves' hyperthyroidism that later progressed to Graves' ophthalmopathy.

In this sample, this clonotype turned up many times. The chain links TRBV4-3 to TRBJ2-3; TRBD1 is a possible D gene (6 bases). Germline V gene sequence: CDR1 LGHNA, CDR2 YSLEER. The CDR3 spans 14 residues. Trimming took 4 bases from V and 4 from J, leaving 12 bases between them. The CDR3 nucleotides are TGCGCCAGCAGCCTTGGACAGAGAGCAGATACGCAGTATTTT. Its protein product is CASSLGQRADTQYF.

In its sample, this clonotype was seen a few times. The chain links TRBV4-2 to TRBJ2-3; D may match TRBD1 or TRBD2 (6 bases each). The CDR3 contains 15 residues. Germline values: CDR1 LGHNA, CDR2 YNFKEQ. Trimming cost V 2 bases and J 1 base, with 10 bases left between them. The CDR3 sequence: CASSQPGAGTDTQYF. The DNA of the CDR3 is TGTGCCAGCAGCCAACCGGGGGCTGGCACAGATACGCAGTATTTT.

The sample holds a few counts of this clonotype. The rearrangement joins TRBV4-3 to TRBJ1-1, with unresolved D. The CDR3 contains 16 residues. Trimming took 4 bases from V and 1 from J, leaving 16 bases between them. The germline V gene encodes CDR1 LGHNA and CDR2 YSLEER. CDR3 residues: CASSPQPGWGNTEAFF. CDR3 DNA sequence: TGCGCCAGCAGCCCACAACCTGGATGGGGGAACACTGAAGCTTTCTTT.

This clonotype has only a few counts. The chain uses TRBV6-1 and TRBJ1-5, with 7 bases matching TRBD1. The length of the CDR3 is 12 residues. The germline V gene encodes CDR1 MNHNS and CDR2 SASEGT. V lost 8 bases, J lost 6 bases, and 4 bases stayed unmatched. The DNA for the CDR3 is TGTGCCAGCTGCAGGGGGTTTCAGCCCCAGCATTTT. Translated, it gives CASCRGFQPQHF.

This chain connects TRBV28 to TRBJ2-1; 9 bases are shared with TRBD1. From germline, CDR1 is MDHEN and CDR2 SYDVKM. V gave up 5 bases and J gave up 9 bases; unmatched junction bases: 11. This CDR3 is built from 15 residues. The CDR3 DNA reads TGTGCCAGCAGTCAACCGGGACAGGGCAAGGCTGAGCAGTTCTTC. This gives the protein CASSQPGQGKAEQFF. The whole variable domain, filled in from reference TRBV28 and TRBJ2-1, reads DVKVTQSSRYLVKRTGEKVFLECVQDMDHENMFWYRQDPGLGLRLIYFSYDVKMKEKGDIPEGYSVSREKKERFSLILESASTNQTSMYLCASSQPGQGKAEQFFGPGTRLTVL.

In this sample, this clonotype turned up many times. The CDR3 sequence: CASSWAGGQQKEQYF. In DNA, the CDR3 is TGTGCCAGCAGCTGGGCAGGGGGACAGCAGAAGGAGCAGTACTTC. The chain uses TRBV7-9 and TRBJ2-7; 7 positions match TRBD1. This CDR3 spans 15 amino acids. The ends lost 4 bases at V and 7 bases at J; junction bases unmatched: 13. The germline CDR1 and CDR2 sequences are SEHNR and FQNEAQ (reference sequence).

This clonotype was found many times. The chain uses TRBV7-9 and TRBJ2-3; no definite D call. Germline V CDR1 and CDR2: SEHNR, FQNEAQ (reference sequence). The ends were cut back, 6 bases at V and 1 base at J, with 5 bases in the middle. This CDR3 contains 12 residues. This CDR3 is CASSSGTDTQYF. Here the CDR3 DNA reads TGTGCCAGCAGTTCTGGCACAGATACGCAGTATTTT.

This clonotype was observed at least ten times. This chain uses TRBV6-2 or TRBV6-3 with TRBJ2-1; TRBD2 matches 7 bases. The CDR3 contains 17 residues. The junction had 8 bases not matched to a gene; V was cut back by 2 bases and J by 1 base. The germline gives CDR1 MNHEY, CDR2 SVGEGT. CDR3 amino acids: CASSYGGEGQSYNEQFF. The CDR3 bases are TGTGCCAGCAGTTACGGGGGGGAGGGCCAATCCTACAATGAGCAGTTCTTC.

The sample holds many counts of this clonotype. The genes are TRBV18 and TRBJ1-1; D gene uncertain. V lost 2 bases, J lost 1 base, and 11 bases lay in between. The CDR3 covers 15 residues. From germline, CDR1 is KGHSH and CDR2 LQKENI. The CDR3 sequence: CASSPSNLENTEAFF. CDR3 DNA sequence: TGTGCCAGCTCACCATCCAACCTCGAGAACACTGAAGCTTTCTTT.

This clonotype has at least ten counts. The CDR3 DNA reads TGTGCCAGCAGCAGCCGGCAGGTGACTATGTTCTTC. Protein: CASSSRQVTMFF. This chain uses TRBV7-2 with TRBJ2-1, with D possibly TRBD2 on 5 matching bases. Germline CDR1 reads SGHTA; CDR2 reads FQGNSA. This CDR3 is 12 amino acids long. V gave up 5 bases and J gave up 15 bases, with 17 bases separating them.

This clonotype was observed many times. V and J are TRBV28 and TRBJ2-7, with D uncertain. V lost 4 bases and J lost 1, with 5 bases in between. Germline CDR1 and CDR2: MDHEN and SYDVKM. This CDR3 contains 12 residues. In nucleotides, the CDR3 is TGTGCCAGCAGTTGGGGTTCCTACGAGCAGTACTTC. This encodes CASSWGSYEQYF.

V usage is TRBV10-3 and J usage is TRBJ1-5, with D possibly matching TRBD1 (5 bases). Trimming pared 0 bases from V and 4 bases from J, leaving 16 bases between. The germline V gene encodes CDR1 ENHRY and CDR2 SYGVKD. This CDR3 comprises 17 residues. CDR3 amino acids: CAISESGQAIPNQPQHF. The CDR3 DNA is TGTGCCATCAGTGAGTCCGGACAAGCAATACCTAATCAGCCCCAGCATTTT.

This clonotype was observed at least ten times. This chain joins TRBV12-3 or TRBV12-4 and TRBJ2-2, with no clear D. This CDR3 is 12 amino acids long. The germline V and J ends were trimmed by 7 bases and 2 bases, with 5 bases remaining between them. The CDR3 loop reads CASILNTGELFF. CDR3 coding DNA: TGTGCCAGCATCCTAAACACCGGGGAGCTGTTTTTT.

This clonotype was detected a few times. CDR3 region: CASSFLVRVNEQFF. In nucleotides, the CDR3 is TGTGCCAGCAGTTTCTTAGTCAGAGTAAATGAGCAGTTCTTC. The gene calls are TRBV28 and TRBJ2-1; D unresolved. The CDR3 loop spans 14 amino acids. Germline-derived CDR1 and CDR2 are MDHEN and SYDVKM. The V gene lost 3 bases and the J gene lost 7 bases, with 13 bases spanning the gap.